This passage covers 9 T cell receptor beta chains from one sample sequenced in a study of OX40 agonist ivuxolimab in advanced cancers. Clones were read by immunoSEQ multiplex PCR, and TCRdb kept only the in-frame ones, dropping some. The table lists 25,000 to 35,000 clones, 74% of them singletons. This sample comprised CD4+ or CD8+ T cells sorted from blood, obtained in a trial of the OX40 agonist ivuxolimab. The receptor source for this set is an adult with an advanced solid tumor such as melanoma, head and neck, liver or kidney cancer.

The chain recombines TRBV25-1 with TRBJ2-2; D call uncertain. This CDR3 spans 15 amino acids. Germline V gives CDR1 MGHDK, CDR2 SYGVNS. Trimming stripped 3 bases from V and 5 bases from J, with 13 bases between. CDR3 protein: CASSDTRSVTGELFF. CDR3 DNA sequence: TGTGCCAGCAGTGATACACGGAGTGTGACCGGGGAGCTGTTTTTT.

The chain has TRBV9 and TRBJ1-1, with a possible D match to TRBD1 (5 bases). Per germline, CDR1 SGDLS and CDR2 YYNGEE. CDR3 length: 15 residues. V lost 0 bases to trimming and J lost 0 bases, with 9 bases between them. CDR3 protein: CASSVGQNMNTEAFF. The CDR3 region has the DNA TGTGCCAGCAGCGTAGGACAGAACATGAACACTGAAGCTTTCTTT.

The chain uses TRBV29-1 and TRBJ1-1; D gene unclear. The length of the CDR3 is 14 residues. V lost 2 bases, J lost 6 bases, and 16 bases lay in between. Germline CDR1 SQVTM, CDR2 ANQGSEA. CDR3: CSVEKRRGSAEAFF. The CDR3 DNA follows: TGCAGCGTTGAAAAAAGGCGTGGGTCGGCTGAAGCTTTCTTT.

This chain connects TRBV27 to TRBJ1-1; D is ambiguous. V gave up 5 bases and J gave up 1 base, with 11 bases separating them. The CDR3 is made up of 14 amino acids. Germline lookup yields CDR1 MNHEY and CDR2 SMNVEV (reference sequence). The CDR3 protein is CASSPQSGNTEAFF. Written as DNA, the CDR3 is TGTGCCAGCAGTCCACAATCCGGGAACACTGAAGCTTTCTTT.

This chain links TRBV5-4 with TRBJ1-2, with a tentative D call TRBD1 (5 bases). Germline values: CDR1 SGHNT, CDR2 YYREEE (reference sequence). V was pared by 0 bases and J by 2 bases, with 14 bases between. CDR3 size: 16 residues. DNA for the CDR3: TGTGCCAGCAGCTTGGCAGGGATATTGTGGAACTATGGCTACACCTTC. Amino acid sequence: CASSLAGILWNYGYTF.

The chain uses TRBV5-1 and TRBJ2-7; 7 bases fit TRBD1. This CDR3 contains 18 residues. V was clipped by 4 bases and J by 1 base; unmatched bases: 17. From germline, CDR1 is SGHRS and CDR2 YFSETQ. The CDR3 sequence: CASSPLPQTGTESYEQYF. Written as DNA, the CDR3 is TGCGCCAGCAGCCCATTACCTCAAACCGGGACAGAATCCTACGAGCAGTACTTC. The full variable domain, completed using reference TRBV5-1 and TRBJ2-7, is KAGVTQTPRYLIKTRGQQVTLSCSPISGHRSVSWYQQTPGQGLQFLFEYFSETQRNKGNFPGRFSGRQFSNSRSEMNVSTLELGDSALYLCASSPLPQTGTESYEQYFGPGTRLTVT.

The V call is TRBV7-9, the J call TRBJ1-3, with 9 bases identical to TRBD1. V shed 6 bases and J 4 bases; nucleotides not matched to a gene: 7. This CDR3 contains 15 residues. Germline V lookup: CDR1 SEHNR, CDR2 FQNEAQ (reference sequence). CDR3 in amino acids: CASSPQGAKGNTIYF. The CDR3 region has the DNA TGTGCCAGCAGTCCACAGGGGGCGAAGGGAAACACCATATATTTT.

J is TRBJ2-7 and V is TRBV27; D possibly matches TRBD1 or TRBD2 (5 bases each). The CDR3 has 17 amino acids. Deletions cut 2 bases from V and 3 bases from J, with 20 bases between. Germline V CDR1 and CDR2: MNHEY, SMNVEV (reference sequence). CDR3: CASSLRGFGTDLYEQYV. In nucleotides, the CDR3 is TGTGCCAGCAGTTTACGGGGATTTGGGACGGACCTCTACGAGCAGTACGTC.

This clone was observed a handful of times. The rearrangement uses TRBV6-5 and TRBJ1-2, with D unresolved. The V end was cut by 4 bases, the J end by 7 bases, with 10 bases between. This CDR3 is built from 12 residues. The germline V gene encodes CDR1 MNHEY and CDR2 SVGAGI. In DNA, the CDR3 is TGTGCCAGCAGTTTTGGATCGGGTGGCTACACCTTC. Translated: CASSFGSGGYTF.